These 20 T cell receptor beta chains were all obtained from the same sample, sequenced in a study of cytomegalovirus exposure and HLA in healthy donors. Sequenced by immunoSEQ multiplex PCR; TCRdb stores in-frame clones only, minus some. This table holds 150,000 to 200,000 clones, 86% found once. The sequenced sample was PBMCs. These receptors came from a woman between 18 and 29 years old in good health and CMV-seronegative.

The chain links TRBV2 to TRBJ1-4, with 7 bases lining up with TRBD1. Germline-derived CDR1 and CDR2 are SNHLY and FYNNEI. J gave up 11 bases and V 7 bases, and 10 bases lay outside the gene matches. The CDR3 is 13 amino acids. CDR3 DNA sequence: TGTGCCAGCACCCGACAGGGTGGAGGGAAACTGTTTTTT. This codes for CASTRQGGGKLFF.

The genes are TRBV10-3 and TRBJ2-5; TRBD1 agrees at 7 bases. Unmatched junction bases numbered 2, after V lost 3 bases and J lost 4 bases. CDR1 and CDR2 (germline): ENHRY, SYGVKD. The CDR3 runs to 13 residues. CDR3 bases: TGTGCCATCAGTGAATCAGGGGGAGAGACCCAGTACTTC. Its protein is CAISESGGETQYF.

The chain uses TRBV7-9 and TRBJ1-5; D is ambiguous. Per the germline V gene, CDR1 is SEHNR and CDR2 is FQNEAQ (reference sequence). The CDR3 is 15 amino acids. The V and J ends lost 5 bases and 7 bases respectively, with 18 bases between them. The CDR3 here is CASSATEGSRQPQHF. The DNA for the CDR3 is TGTGCCAGCAGCGCCACAGAGGGCAGTAGACAGCCCCAGCATTTT. Combining the CDR3 with reference TRBV7-9 and TRBJ1-5 gives the whole variable domain DTGVSQNPRHKITKRGQNVTFRCDPISEHNRLYWYRQTLGQGPEFLTYFQNEAQLEKSRLLSDRFSAERPKGSFSTLEIQRTEQGDSAMYLCASSATEGSRQPQHFGDGTRLSIL.

CDR3 in amino acids: CASVGYRSANYGYTF. The CDR3, as DNA: TGTGCCAGCGTAGGATACAGGTCGGCTAACTATGGCTACACCTTC. This chain links TRBV6-1 with TRBJ1-2, with D maybe TRBD1 (5 bases). The CDR3 runs to 15 residues. Trimming took 8 bases from V and 0 from J, leaving 16 bases between them. CDR1 and CDR2 (germline): MNHNS, SASEGT.

The V gene is TRBV2, the J gene TRBJ1-2; TRBD1 aligns across 7 bases. The length of the CDR3 is 14 residues. CDR1 and CDR2 from the germline V gene are SNHLY and FYNNEI. The V and J ends lost 4 bases and 6 bases, in that order; junction bases with no gene match: 8. For the CDR3, the DNA is TGTGCCAGCAGTGGGTTGACAGGGCTTAATGGCTACACCTTC. This translates into CASSGLTGLNGYTF.

The rearrangement links TRBV4-1 to TRBJ2-1, with 8 bases matching TRBD2. Germline CDR1 reads MGHRA; CDR2 reads YSYEKL. Germline trimming cut 4 bases from V and 0 bases from J; bases unmatched to any gene: 8. This CDR3 has 17 amino acids. CDR3 amino acids: CASSRGLALSSYNEQFF. The CDR3, as DNA: TGCGCCAGCAGCCGCGGACTAGCCCTGAGCTCCTACAATGAGCAGTTCTTC.

The chain recombines TRBV5-1 with TRBJ2-7; 10 bases match TRBD1. V shed 4 bases, J shed 3 bases, and the junction held 4 bases outside the gene matches. From germline, CDR1 is SGHRS and CDR2 YFSETQ. This CDR3 has 14 amino acids. CDR3 region: CASSRTGGFYEQYF. CDR3 DNA sequence: TGCGCCAGCAGCCGGACAGGGGGGTTCTACGAGCAGTACTTC.

The rearrangement links TRBV5-6 to TRBJ2-3; 8 bases align to TRBD2. Trimming cost V 0 bases and J 5 bases; bases outside gene matches: 14. The germline CDR1 and CDR2 sequences are SGHDT and YYEEEE. The CDR3 has 18 amino acids. This CDR3 reads CASSLGGRGGPNVDTQYF. CDR3 nucleotide sequence: TGTGCCAGCAGCTTGGGTGGCCGCGGGGGGCCTAACGTAGATACGCAGTATTTT.

V usage is TRBV19 and J usage is TRBJ1-2, with D unclear. Between the trimmed V and J ends, which lost 4 bases and 2 bases, there was a span of 11 bases. CDR3 length equals 14 residues. Germline V gene sequence: CDR1 LNHDA, CDR2 SQIVND (reference sequence). The CDR3 reads CASSKQIANYGYTF. CDR3 nucleotide sequence: TGTGCCAGTAGTAAACAGATCGCCAACTATGGCTACACCTTC. Drawing the rest from reference TRBV19 and TRBJ1-2, the complete variable domain is DGGITQSPKYLFRKEGQNVTLSCEQNLNHDAMYWYRQDPGQGLRLIYYSQIVNDFQKGDIAEGYSVSREKKESFPLTVTSAQKNPTAFYLCASSKQIANYGYTFGSGTRLTVV.

The chain joins TRBV19 to TRBJ2-2; 7 bases agree with TRBD1. Germline values: CDR1 LNHDA, CDR2 SQIVND (reference sequence). This CDR3 is 15 amino acids long. Trimming removed 4 bases from V and 7 bases from J; junction bases left unmatched: 9. The CDR3 DNA follows: TGTGCCAGTAGTAGTTCAGGGGGTAGGTTCGGGGAGCTGTTTTTT. It codes for CASSSSGGRFGELFF.

There are a few counts of this clone. J is TRBJ1-5 and V is TRBV6-1; D possibly corresponds to TRBD1 (5 bases). The V end lost 5 bases, the J end lost 5 bases, and 13 bases lay between the germline ends. There are 14 residues in the CDR3. The germline CDR1 and CDR2 sequences are MNHNS and SASEGT. The CDR3 nucleotides read TGTGCCAGCAGTCGGGGGGAGTTGGATCAGCCCCAGCATTTT. It encodes CASSRGELDQPQHF.

The V call is TRBV30, the J call TRBJ1-2; D unclear. The CDR3 covers 13 residues. V was shortened by 2 bases and J by 4 bases, with 11 bases between the two germline ends. Looked up from germline, CDR1 is GTSNPN and CDR2 is SVGIG (reference sequence). CDR3 amino acids: CAWSREGFYGYTF. CDR3 nucleotide sequence: TGTGCCTGGAGTAGGGAGGGTTTCTATGGCTACACCTTC.

The chain is built from TRBV10-3 and TRBJ1-1; D unresolved. The V end lost 4 bases, the J end lost 10 bases, and 13 bases lay between the germline ends. Germline V lookup: CDR1 ENHRY, CDR2 SYGVKD. The CDR3 totals 12 residues. CDR3 sequence: CAISGGDQGAFF. In DNA form, the CDR3 reads TGTGCCATCAGTGGAGGAGATCAAGGAGCTTTCTTT.

DNA of the CDR3: TGTGCCAGCAGCGTAGACGGGCGGGGACAGTGGGCTTTCTTT. Encoded protein: CASSVDGRGQWAFF. This sequence joins TRBV9 and TRBJ1-1, with TRBD1 identical over 7 bases. After removal of 0 bases from V and 11 bases from J, the junction contained 10 bases not matched to a gene. The CDR3 is made up of 14 amino acids. Germline V gene lookup returns CDR1 SGDLS and CDR2 YYNGEE.

V and J are TRBV6-5 and TRBJ1-2; 7 bases agree with TRBD1. Per the germline V gene, CDR1 is MNHEY and CDR2 is SVGAGI. V lost 1 base and J lost 8; bases outside the gene matches: 7. The CDR3 sequence is 14 residues long. The CDR3 region is CASSYYDRAEGYTF. The CDR3 region has the DNA TGTGCCAGCAGTTACTACGACAGGGCAGAAGGCTACACCTTC.

This clone was seen more than once but under ten times. The V call is TRBV7-9, the J call TRBJ1-1, with D possibly being TRBD1 (6 bases). The CDR3 consists of 13 residues. In germline, CDR1 is SEHNR, CDR2 FQNEAQ (reference sequence). With 5 bases removed from V and 3 bases from J, the gap between germline ends came to 10 bases. The CDR3 spells CASSGRGDTEAFF. The DNA of the CDR3 is TGTGCCAGCAGCGGCAGGGGAGACACTGAAGCTTTCTTT.

The rearrangement joins TRBV5-4 to TRBJ2-7; D may be TRBD2 (5 bases). V was cut by 2 bases and J by 1 base, with 10 bases left in between. This CDR3 contains 14 residues. Germline V gene lookup returns CDR1 SGHNT and CDR2 YYREEE (reference sequence). Here the CDR3 DNA reads TGTGCCAGCAGCTTCGGGGTAGGGTCCTACGAGCAGTACTTC. This codes for CASSFGVGSYEQYF.

The chain is built from TRBV27 and TRBJ2-3, with 10 nucleotides matching TRBD2. V dropped 6 bases and J dropped 6; count of bases not matched to a gene: 3. Germline assignment: CDR1 MNHEY and CDR2 SMNVEV (reference sequence). This CDR3 region has 13 residues. CDR3 nucleotide sequence: TGTGCCAGCAGGCAACTAGCGGGGGATACGCAGTATTTT. Its protein is CASRQLAGDTQYF.

The V and J genes are TRBV6-5 and TRBJ1-5; unclear D gene. Germline values: CDR1 MNHEY, CDR2 SVGAGI. The CDR3 totals 15 residues. V was clipped by 1 base and J by 3 bases, with 10 bases between them. CDR3 sequence: CASSYLEKLNQPQHF. CDR3 in DNA: TGTGCCAGCAGTTACTTGGAGAAGCTCAATCAGCCCCAGCATTTT.

The chain couples TRBV18 to TRBJ2-2; a weak D match, TRBD2 (5 bases). V was cut by 3 bases and J by 1 base, with 6 bases left in between. The CDR3 is 14 amino acids. CDR1 and CDR2 from the germline V gene are KGHSH and LQKENI. CDR3 in DNA: TGTGCCAGCTCACCGAGGGAGAACACCGGGGAGCTGTTTTTT. Translating it yields CASSPRENTGELFF. The variable domain in full, with the rest retrieved from reference TRBV18 and TRBJ2-2, is NAGVMQNPRHLVRRRGQEARLRCSPMKGHSHVYWYRQLPEEGLKFMVYLQKENIIDESGMPKERFSAEFPKEGPSILRIQQVVRGDSAAYFCASSPRENTGELFFGEGSRLTVL.